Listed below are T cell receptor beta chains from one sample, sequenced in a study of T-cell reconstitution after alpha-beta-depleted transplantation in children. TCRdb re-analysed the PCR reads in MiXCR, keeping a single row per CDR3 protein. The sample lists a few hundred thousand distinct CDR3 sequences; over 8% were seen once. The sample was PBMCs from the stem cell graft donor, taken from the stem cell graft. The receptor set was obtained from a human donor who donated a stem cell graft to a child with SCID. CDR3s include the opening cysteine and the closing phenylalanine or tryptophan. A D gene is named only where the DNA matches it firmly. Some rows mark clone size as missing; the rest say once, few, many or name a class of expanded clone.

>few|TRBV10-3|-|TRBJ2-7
CAIGWGNEQYF
TGTGCCATCGGCTGGGGTAACGAGCAGTACTTC
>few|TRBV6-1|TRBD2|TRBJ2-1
CASSPRGGSSYNEQFF
TGTGCCAGCAGTCCACGCGGGGGATCTTCCTACAATGAGCAGTTCTTC
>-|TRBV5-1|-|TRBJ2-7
CASSATGTVSYEQYF
TGCGCCAGCAGCGCTACCGGGACGGTCTCCTACGAGCAGTACTTC
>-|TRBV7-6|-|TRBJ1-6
CASSLGQGIYNSPLHF
TGTGCCAGCAGCTTAGGGCAGGGGATCTATAATTCACCCCTCCACTTT
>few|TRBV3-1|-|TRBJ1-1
CASSQAGTLSTEAFF
TGTGCCAGCAGCCAAGCCGGGACATTGTCTACCGAAGCTTTCTTT
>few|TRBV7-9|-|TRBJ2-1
CASSLDPANSYNEQFF
TGTGCCAGCAGCTTAGATCCGGCGAACTCCTACAATGAGCAGTTCTTC
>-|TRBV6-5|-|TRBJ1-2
CASSYGRGYTF
TGTGCCAGCAGTTACGGTCGAGGCTACACCTTC
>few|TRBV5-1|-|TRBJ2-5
CASSLIIASGETQYF
TGCGCCAGCAGCTTGATTATCGCCTCGGGAGAGACCCAGTACTTC
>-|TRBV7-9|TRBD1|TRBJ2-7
CASSPTRTGFYEQYF
TGTGCCAGCAGCCCAACACGGACAGGGTTCTACGAGCAGTACTTC
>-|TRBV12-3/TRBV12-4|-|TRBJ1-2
CASSFPRNGYTF
TGTGCCAGCAGTTTTCCCCGGAATGGCTACACCTTC
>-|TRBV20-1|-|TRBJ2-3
CSATRQDRTDTQYF
TGCAGTGCTACCAGACAGGACCGCACAGATACGCAGTATTTT
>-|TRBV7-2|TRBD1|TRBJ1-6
CASSLRTGYNSPLHF
TGTGCCAGCAGCCTTAGGACAGGGTATAATTCACCCCTCCACTTT
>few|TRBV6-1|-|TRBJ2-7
CASRSPGGSYEQYF
TGTGCCAGCAGATCACCAGGAGGGTCCTACGAGCAGTACTTC
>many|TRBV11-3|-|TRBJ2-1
CASSPQRGRQYNEQFF
TGTGCCAGCAGCCCTCAGAGGGGACGCCAGTACAATGAGCAGTTCTTC
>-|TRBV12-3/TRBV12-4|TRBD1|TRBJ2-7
CASINRGNEQYF
TGTGCCAGCATTAACAGGGGGAACGAGCAGTACTTC
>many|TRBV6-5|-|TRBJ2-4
CASSYTTGGGDIQYF
TGTGCCAGCAGTTACACCACCGGGGGTGGGGACATTCAGTACTTC
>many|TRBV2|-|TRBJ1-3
CASSEEGFSGNTIYF
TGTGCCAGCAGTGAAGAGGGGTTTTCAGGAAACACCATATATTTT
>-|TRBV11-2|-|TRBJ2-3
CASSLQRSSTDTQYF
TGTGCCAGCAGCTTACAGAGATCTAGCACAGATACGCAGTATTTT
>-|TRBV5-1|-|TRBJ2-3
CASSPGSEPDTQYF
TGCGCCAGCAGCCCCGGTTCGGAGCCGGATACGCAGTATTTT
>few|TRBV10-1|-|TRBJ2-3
CASSDNSFGDTQYF
TGCGCCAGCAGTGACAACAGCTTTGGGGATACGCAGTATTTT
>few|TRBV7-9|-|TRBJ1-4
CASSSIVAPVATNEKLFF
TGTGCCAGCAGCTCGATCGTAGCCCCAGTTGCAACTAATGAAAAACTGTTTTTT
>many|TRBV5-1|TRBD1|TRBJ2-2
CASSLPGQGPTGELFF
TGCGCCAGCAGCCTACCGGGACAGGGGCCCACCGGGGAGCTGTTTTTT
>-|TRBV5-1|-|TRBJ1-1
CASSRIDLNTEAFF
TGCGCCAGCAGCCGAATAGACCTCAACACTGAAGCTTTCTTT
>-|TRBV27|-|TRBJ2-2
CASSQSRGTGELFF
TGTGCCAGCAGTCAATCAAGGGGCACCGGGGAGCTGTTTTTT
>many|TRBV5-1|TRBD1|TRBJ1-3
CASSVTGGPSGNTIYF
TGCGCCAGCAGCGTCACAGGGGGCCCCTCTGGAAACACCATATATTTT
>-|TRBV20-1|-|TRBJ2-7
CSAEQSYRGYEQYF
TGCAGTGCTGAACAGAGCTACCGGGGCTACGAGCAGTACTTC
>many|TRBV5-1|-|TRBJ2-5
CASSSKLSETQYF
TGCGCCAGCAGCTCCAAACTGAGCGAGACCCAGTACTTC
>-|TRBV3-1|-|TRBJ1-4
CASRGEATNEKLFF
TGTGCCAGCAGAGGGGAGGCAACTAATGAAAAACTGTTTTTT
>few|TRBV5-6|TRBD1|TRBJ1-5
CASSSIRDSSNQPQHF
TGTGCCAGCAGCTCGATCCGGGACAGTAGCAATCAGCCCCAGCATTTT
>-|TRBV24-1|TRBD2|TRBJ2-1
CATGTRPPNEQFF
TGTGCCACCGGGACTAGACCCCCCAATGAGCAGTTCTTC
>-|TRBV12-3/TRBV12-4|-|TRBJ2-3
CASAASGVRTDTQYF
TGTGCCAGCGCCGCATCGGGGGTACGCACAGATACGCAGTATTTT